This TCR beta chain derives from a study of T cell responses to AZD1222 COVID-19 vaccine. Points from the study as a whole: Only a handful of people who got AZD1222 tested seropositive at baseline.

Data came from immunoSEQ multiplex PCR; TCRdb stores just in-frame clones and leaves some out. The repertoire holds just under 75,000 clones, with less than 85% as singletons. This clone is a singleton in its sample. The antigen remains undetermined. The CDR3 contains 17 residues. Trimming took off 0 bases at V and 0 bases at J, with 14 bases between the two ends. Germline CDR1 ENHRY, CDR2 SYGVKD. Material: peripheral blood, obtained 28 days after the second AZD1222 dose. The sequence came from an adult who received the AZD1222 COVID-19 vaccine. The genes are TRBV10-3 and TRBJ1-1; the D gene is possibly TRBD1 (5 bases). In DNA form, the CDR3 reads TGTGCCATCAGTGAGTCGCAGGGAAACCTTATGAACACTGAAGCTTTCTTT. Translation: CAISESQGNLMNTEAFF.